This TCR beta chain is drawn from a study of PD-L1 blockade in urothelial cancer. For the study at large: Blood samples contained a median around 130,000 T cells. Study results and limitations: Pretreatment blood TCR clonality under the median forecast improved survival.

Data came from immunoSEQ multiplex PCR; TCRdb stores just in-frame clones and leaves some out. The sample lists about 120,000 clones, approximately 90% occurring once. Described time point: peripheral blood 6 weeks after treatment start. Each patient presented with locally advanced or metastatic urothelial carcinoma. Between 1 and 8 samples, pretreatment and on-treatment, were given by each patient. A word on this clone: What it recognizes is unknown.

Germline assignment: CDR1 WSHSY and CDR2 SAAADI. The J segment lost 2 bases and the V segment lost 5 bases, leaving 6 bases of the junction unmatched. The CDR3 loop spans 16 amino acids. The clonotype originates from a man aged 55 to 70 with urothelial cancer. This rearrangement joins TRBV10-2 to TRBJ2-3; 11 positions agree with TRBD2. Source: PBMCs, taken around atezolizumab (anti-PD-L1) treatment. CDR3 protein: CASSYLSGGDTDTQYF. As DNA, the CDR3 is TGCGCCAGCAGTTACCTTAGCGGGGGGGACACAGATACGCAGTATTTT.